This T cell receptor beta chain was identified during a study of graft-versus-host responses after intestinal transplantation. About the study: Recipients across the board were started on anti-thymocyte globulin induction, then kept on tacrolimus and steroids for two to four years. Study-wide results and limits: GvH clones turned up in recipient marrow; some had shown up first in ileum or blood.

In regard to this clone: Antigen unknown.

CDR3 length equals 15 residues. V lost 0 bases and J lost 5; bases outside the gene matches: 3. The germline CDR1 and CDR2 sequences are LGHNA and YSLEER. Sequencing used immunoSEQ multiplex PCR; TCRdb keeps in-frame clones, though not all of them. The table has 85,000 to 95,000 clones, about 92% seen once. This chain joins TRBV4-3 and TRBJ2-1, with TRBD2 identical over 8 bases. The receptor was derived from a human donor who received an intestinal transplant. The material was unstimulated CD8+ T cells sorted from spleen or lymph node cells, obtained before intestinal transplant. The CDR3 DNA sequence: TGCGCCAGCAGCCAAGACGGGGGGGCAAACAATGAGCAGTTCTTC. Its protein product is CASSQDGGANNEQFF.